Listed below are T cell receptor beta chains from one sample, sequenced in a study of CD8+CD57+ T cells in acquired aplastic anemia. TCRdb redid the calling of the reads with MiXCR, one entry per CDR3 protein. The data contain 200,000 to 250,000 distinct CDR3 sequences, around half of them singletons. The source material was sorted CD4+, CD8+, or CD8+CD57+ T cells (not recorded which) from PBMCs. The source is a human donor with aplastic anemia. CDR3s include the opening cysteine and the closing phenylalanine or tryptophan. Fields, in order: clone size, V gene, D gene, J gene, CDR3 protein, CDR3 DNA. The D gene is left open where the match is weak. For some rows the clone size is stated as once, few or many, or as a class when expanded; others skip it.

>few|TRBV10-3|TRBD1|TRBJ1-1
CAISDGQGARAFF
TGTGCCATCAGTGACGGACAGGGGGCGAGAGCTTTCTTT
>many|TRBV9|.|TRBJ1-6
CASSVGVIEDNSPLHF
TGTGCCAGCAGCGTCGGCGTTATCGAAGATAATTCACCCCTCCACTTT
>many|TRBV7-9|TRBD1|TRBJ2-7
CASSSGDRAYEQYF
TGTGCCAGCAGCTCTGGAGACAGGGCCTACGAGCAGTACTTC
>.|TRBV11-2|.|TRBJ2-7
CASSLEDYEQYF
TGTGCCAGCAGCTTAGAGGACTACGAGCAGTACTTC
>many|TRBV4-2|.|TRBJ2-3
CASSQKIDTQYF
TGTGCCAGCAGCCAAAAAATCGATACGCAGTATTTT
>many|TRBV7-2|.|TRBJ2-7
CASSVFSSSYEQYF
TGTGCCAGCAGCGTCTTCTCGAGCTCCTACGAGCAGTACTTC
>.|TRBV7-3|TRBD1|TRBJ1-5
CASSWDRVGNQPQHF
TGTGCCAGCAGCTGGGACAGGGTCGGCAATCAGCCCCAGCATTTT
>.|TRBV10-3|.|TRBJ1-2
CAISALVGTVSHTF
TGTGCCATCAGTGCCCTTGTCGGCACAGTGAGCCACACCTTC
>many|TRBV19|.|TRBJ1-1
CASSPGIINTEAFF
TGTGCCAGTAGTCCCGGAATCATTAACACTGAAGCTTTCTTT
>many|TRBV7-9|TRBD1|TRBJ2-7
CASSSWDRYEQYF
TGTGCCAGCAGCTCCTGGGACAGGTACGAGCAGTACTTC
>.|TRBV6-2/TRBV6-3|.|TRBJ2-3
CASSYEGREPFTDTQYF
TGTGCCAGCAGTTACGAAGGCAGGGAACCCTTCACAGATACGCAGTATTTT
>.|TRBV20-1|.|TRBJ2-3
CSARENFASTDTQYF
TGCAGTGCTAGAGAAAACTTCGCTAGCACAGATACGCAGTATTTT
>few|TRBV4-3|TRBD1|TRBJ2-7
CASSQKGQNDLGYEQYF
TGCGCCAGCAGCCAAAAGGGACAGAACGATCTTGGGTACGAGCAGTACTTC
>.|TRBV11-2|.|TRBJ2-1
CASSLNSFVGEQFF
TGTGCCAGCAGCTTAAATTCCTTTGTTGGTGAGCAGTTCTTC
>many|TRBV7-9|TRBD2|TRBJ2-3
CASSLSLGGSGDTQYF
TGTGCCAGCAGCTTAAGCTTAGGCGGGAGTGGGGATACGCAGTATTTT
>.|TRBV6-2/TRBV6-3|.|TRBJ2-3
CASSYSVSPSTDTQYF
TGTGCCAGCAGTTACTCTGTTTCCCCTAGCACAGATACGCAGTATTTT
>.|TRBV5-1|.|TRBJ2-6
CASSLPVGWGANTEAF
.
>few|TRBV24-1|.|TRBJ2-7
CATSGEASYEQYF
TGTGCCACCAGTGGAGAGGCGTCCTACGAGCAGTACTTC
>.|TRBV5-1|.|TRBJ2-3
CASNGGGSTDTQYF
TGCGCCAGCAATGGGGGGGGCAGCACAGATACGCAGTATTTT
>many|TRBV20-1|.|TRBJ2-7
CSAESAQTYEQYF
TGCAGTGCGGAATCCGCACAGACCTACGAGCAGTACTTC
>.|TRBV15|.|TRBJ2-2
CATSGGGRVTGELFF
TGTGCCACCAGCGGGGGGGGCAGGGTGACCGGGGAGCTGTTTTTT
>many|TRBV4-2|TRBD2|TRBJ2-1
CASSPRLAWNEQFF
TGTGCCAGCAGCCCCCGACTAGCGTGGAATGAGCAGTTCTTC
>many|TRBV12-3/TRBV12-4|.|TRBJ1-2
CASSPRDPRFRGYTF
TGTGCCAGCAGTCCCCGGGACCCTAGATTCCGGGGCTACACCTTC
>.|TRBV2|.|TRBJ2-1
CASSFRQALPGEQFF
TGTGCCAGCAGTTTCCGACAGGCCCTTCCCGGTGAGCAGTTCTTC
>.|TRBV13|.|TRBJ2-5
CASSFNEGQQETQYF
TGTGCCAGCAGCTTCAATGAAGGACAGCAAGAGACCCAGTACTTC
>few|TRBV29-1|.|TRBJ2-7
CSVDRGYSYEQYF
TGCAGCGTTGATCGCGGGTACTCCTACGAGCAGTACTTC
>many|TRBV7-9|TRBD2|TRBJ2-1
CASSFGGGAPYNEQFF
TGTGCCAGCAGCTTTGGCGGGGGGGCACCCTACAATGAGCAGTTCTTC
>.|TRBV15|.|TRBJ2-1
CATGTLAPYNEQFF
TGTGCCACAGGGACGCTTGCTCCCTACAATGAGCAGTTCTTC
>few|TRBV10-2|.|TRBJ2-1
CASSGGESSYNEQFF
TGCGCCAGCAGTGGAGGGGAGAGCTCCTACAATGAGCAGTTCTTC
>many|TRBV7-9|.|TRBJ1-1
CASSLGSLDGPTEAFF
TGTGCCAGCAGCTTAGGAAGTTTGGACGGACCCACTGAAGCTTTCTTT
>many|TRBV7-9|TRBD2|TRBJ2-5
CASSLMTSEETQYF
TGTGCCAGCAGCTTAATGACTAGCGAAGAGACCCAGTACTTC
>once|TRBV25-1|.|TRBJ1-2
CASRGAGGELVYGYTF
TGTGCCAGCAGGGGAGCAGGTGGGGAACTTGTCTATGGCTACACCTTC
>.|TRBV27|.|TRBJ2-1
CASSLVGFYNEQFF
TGTGCCAGCAGTTTAGTTGGCTTCTACAATGAGCAGTTCTTC
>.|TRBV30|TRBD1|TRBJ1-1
CAWSVLQGTEAFF
TGTGCCTGGAGTGTACTACAGGGGACTGAAGCTTTCTTT
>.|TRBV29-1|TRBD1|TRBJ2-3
CSVAGTGGATDTQYF
TGCAGCGTTGCGGGGACAGGGGGCGCGACAGATACGCAGTATTTT
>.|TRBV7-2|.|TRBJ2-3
CASSPMHGTDTQYF
TGTGCCAGCAGCCCCATGCACGGCACAGATACGCAGTATTTT
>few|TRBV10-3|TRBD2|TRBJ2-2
CAISWTSGRYTGELFF
TGTGCCATCAGTTGGACTAGCGGGAGATACACCGGGGAGCTGTTTTTT
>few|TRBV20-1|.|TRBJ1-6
CSGTDSHNSPLHF
TGCAGTGGGACGGACAGCCACAATTCACCCCTCCACTTT
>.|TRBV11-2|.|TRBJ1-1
CASSLGILGTEAFF
TGTGCCAGCAGCCTCGGGATCCTGGGCACTGAAGCTTTCTTT
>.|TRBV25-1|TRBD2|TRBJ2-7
CASSEYGTSEREQYF
TGTGCCAGCAGTGAATACGGGACTAGCGAGAGGGAGCAGTACTTC
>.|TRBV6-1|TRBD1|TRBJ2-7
CASSVLIGTGEGTYEQYF
TGTGCCAGCAGTGTCCTCATCGGGACAGGGGAGGGGACCTACGAGCAGTACTTC
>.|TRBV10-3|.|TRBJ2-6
CAINRGIDGPGANVLTF
TGTGCCATAAATCGAGGCATAGACGGTCCCGGGGCCAACGTCCTGACTTTC
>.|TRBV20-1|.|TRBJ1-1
CSAKAEVSMNTEAFF
TGCAGTGCTAAGGCAGAGGTTTCCATGAACACTGAAGCTTTCTTT
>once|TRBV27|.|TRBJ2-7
CASSLSGGWGEHEQYF
TGTGCCAGCAGTTTATCGGGCGGGTGGGGGGAGCACGAGCAGTACTTC
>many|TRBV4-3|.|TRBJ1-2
CASSQDLATLFYGYTF
TGCGCCAGCAGCCAAGATCTAGCTACCCTGTTCTATGGCTACACCTTC
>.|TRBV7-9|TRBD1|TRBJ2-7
CASSLRTGDYEQYF
TGTGCCAGCAGCTTAAGGACAGGGGACTACGAGCAGTACTTC
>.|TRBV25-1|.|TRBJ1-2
CASSEYGRNYGYTF
TGTGCCAGCAGTGAATACGGCAGGAACTATGGCTACACCTTC
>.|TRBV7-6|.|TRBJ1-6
CASSLNLNSPLHF
TGTGCCAGCAGCTTAAATCTAAATTCACCCCTCCACTTT